This T cell receptor (beta chain) was sequenced for a study of Ad26.COV2.S vaccination and SARS-CoV-2 variants. The data were produced by immunoSEQ multiplex PCR, yet TCRdb's version contains in-frame clones alone and is incomplete. This table has about 680,000 clones, about 89% appearing once. V dropped 2 bases and J dropped 4 bases, with 8 bases sitting between them. The CDR3 extends over 13 amino acids. The germline V gene encodes CDR1 GTSNPN and CDR2 SVGIG (reference sequence). Treatment in this sample: some 20 received Ad26.COV2.S at low or high dose, single or two shots; 5 received placebo; per-sample allocation not given. Collection of samples fell on day 63 after the first vaccine or placebo injection. Concerning this clone: What it binds is not known. The sample holds other DNA sequences that translate to the same CDR3.

Study-wide points: It is possible that the TCR breadth and depth analyses underestimated the total T cell responses.

The chain combines TRBV30 with TRBJ1-4, with D unresolved. The receptor was isolated from a person between 18 and 65 years old who received the Ad26.COV2.S COVID-19 vaccine or a placebo. The input for sequencing was peripheral blood, taken in a trial of Ad26.COV2.S vaccine versus placebo. The CDR3 DNA follows: TGTGCCTGGAGTTCTGGGTTTAATGAAAAACTGTTTTTT. It encodes CAWSSGFNEKLFF. The entire variable domain, with the rest obtained from reference TRBV30 and TRBJ1-4, is as follows: SQTIHQWPATLVQPVGSPLSLECTVEGTSNPNLYWYRQAAGRGLQLLFYSVGIGQISSEVPQNLSASRPQDRQFILSSKKLLLSDSGFYLCAWSSGFNEKLFFGSGTQLSVL.